A single sample gave rise to the 22 T cell receptor beta chains below, sequenced in a study of CD8+CD57+ T cells in acquired aplastic anemia. Both TCR beta VDJ combination and CDR3 sequence profiling were carried out. Genomic DNA was the template for this profiling. TCRdb fed the reads into MiXCR, producing one record per CDR3 protein. The table has more than 150,000 distinct CDR3 sequences, 64% seen once. Source material: sorted CD4+, CD8+, or CD8+CD57+ T cells (not recorded which) from PBMCs. These receptors were obtained from a human donor with severe aplastic anemia or a healthy control (not recorded which).

CDR3 in amino acids: CASSVDLVSSYNEQFF. In DNA form, the CDR3 reads TGTGCCAGCAGCGTAGACCTAGTCTCCTCCTACAATGAGCAGTTCTTC. This chain joins TRBV9 and TRBJ2-1; D is unclear. Germline V gene data show CDR1 as SGDLS and CDR2 as YYNGEE. V was shortened by 0 bases and J by 0 bases, with 10 bases between the two germline ends. The CDR3 length is 16 residues.

Notes on this clonotype: In this CDR3 the conserved last residue, phenylalanine or tryptophan, is missing, so a read error is likely. The limits of the CDR3 on the DNA are not certain, so only TCRdb's listed CDR3 is given. The V call is TRBV6-1, the J call TRBJ1-1. From germline, CDR1 is MNHNS and CDR2 SASEGT. The CDR3 comprises 8 residues, both ends counted. This chain's CDR3 is CASSPNHP.

This clonotype was observed at least ten times. The V gene is TRBV5-1, the J gene TRBJ1-3, with D unresolved. CDR1 is SGHRS and CDR2 is YFSETQ in the germline V gene. CDR3 size: 15 residues. Trimming took off 6 bases at V and 0 bases at J, with 13 bases between the two ends. The CDR3 region is CASTPDPSSGNTIYF. CDR3 bases: TGCGCCAGCACCCCGGACCCTTCCTCTGGAAACACCATATATTTT. The variable domain in full, completed from reference TRBV5-1 and TRBJ1-3, reads KAGVTQTPRYLIKTRGQQVTLSCSPISGHRSVSWYQQTPGQGLQFLFEYFSETQRNKGNFPGRFSGRQFSNSRSEMNVSTLELGDSALYLCASTPDPSSGNTIYFGEGSWLTVV.

The chain carries TRBV12-3 or TRBV12-4 and TRBJ1-2, with D perhaps matching TRBD1 (5 bases). There are 15 residues in the CDR3. V was clipped by 5 bases and J by 4 bases, with 17 bases between them. CDR3 protein: CASSPPPWQGYGYTF. In DNA form, the CDR3 reads TGTGCCAGCAGTCCCCCGCCGTGGCAGGGCTATGGCTACACCTTC.

V is TRBV15 and J is TRBJ2-3; 9 nucleotides match TRBD1. In germline, CDR1 is LNHNV, CDR2 YYDKDF (reference sequence). The CDR3 is made up of 17 amino acids. The ends lost 0 bases at V and 4 bases at J; junction bases unmatched: 8. The chain's CDR3 is CATSRDTGGARPDTQYF. CDR3 coding DNA: TGTGCCACCAGCAGAGATACAGGGGGCGCACGTCCAGATACGCAGTATTTT.

The chain joins TRBV7-8 to TRBJ2-1, with 9 bases that match TRBD2. The CDR3 covers 13 residues. CDR1 SGHVS and CDR2 FQNEAQ come from the germline V gene. The CDR3 sequence: CASDGGGANEQFF. CDR3 sequence (DNA): TGTGCTAGTGATGGCGGGGGGGCAAATGAGCAGTTCTTC.

This clonotype was counted a single time. V and J are TRBV12-3 or TRBV12-4 and TRBJ1-6; no clear D gene. The V end lost 5 bases, the J end lost 8 bases, and 19 bases lay between the germline ends. The CDR3 spans 16 residues. The DNA for the CDR3 is TGTGCCAGCAGTCCGTCCGGGATCGGGATAGATTCACCCCTCCACTTT. This encodes CASSPSGIGIDSPLHF.

This clonotype occurred a few times. The rearrangement joins TRBV3-1 to TRBJ2-7; 7 positions match TRBD1. The germline gives CDR1 LGHDT, CDR2 YNNKEL (reference sequence). This CDR3 is 17 amino acids long. V lost 0 bases, J lost 3 bases, and 11 bases stayed unmatched. The CDR3 region has the DNA TGTGCCAGCAGCCAAGATAGGGCCCGGGACAGCTTCTACGAGCAGTACTTC. Protein: CASSQDRARDSFYEQYF.

V and J are TRBV24-1 and TRBJ2-1; possible D gene TRBD2, 6 bases. The germline CDR1 and CDR2 sequences are KGHDR and SFDVKD. The CDR3 consists of 16 residues. The V and J ends lost 0 bases and 8 bases respectively, with 16 bases between them. CDR3 bases: TGTGCCACCAGTGATTTGTGGCGGGGTGGGGGAGATGAGCAGTTCTTC. Its translation: CATSDLWRGGGDEQFF.

This chain uses TRBV10-3 with TRBJ1-5, with TRBD1 as a possible D gene (6 bases). V lost 6 bases to trimming and J lost 2 bases, with 14 bases between them. Looked up from germline, CDR1 is ENHRY and CDR2 is SYGVKD. The CDR3 contains 15 residues. The DNA for the CDR3 is TGTGCCATCAGCCGAGGGGGGGATGGCAATCAGCCCCAGCATTTT. Encoded protein: CAISRGGDGNQPQHF.

The rearrangement uses TRBV7-9 and TRBJ1-5, with TRBD1 matching 7 bases. The CDR3 is 15 amino acids. The junction had 6 bases not matched to a gene; V was cut back by 5 bases and J by 2 bases. Germline V gives CDR1 SEHNR, CDR2 FQNEAQ (reference sequence). The CDR3 nucleotides are TGTGCCAGCAGCGAGACAGGGTTTGGCAATCAGCCCCAGCATTTT. Translating gives CASSETGFGNQPQHF.

The chain carries TRBV25-1 and TRBJ2-2, with TRBD2 matching 10 bases. The CDR3 extends over 15 amino acids. Germline V CDR1 and CDR2: MGHDK, SYGVNS. V shed 8 bases and J 8 bases; nucleotides not matched to a gene: 11. The CDR3 is CASGPGTSVRGELFF. CDR3 sequence (DNA): TGTGCCAGCGGGCCCGGGACTAGCGTACGAGGGGAGCTGTTTTTT.

The DNA for the CDR3 is TGCAGTGCTAGAGGGAACCCCACCTACGAGCAGTACTTC. Protein sequence: CSARGNPTYEQYF. The V gene is TRBV20-1, the J gene TRBJ2-7; D remains unclear. V was cut by 1 base and J by 2 bases, with 9 bases left in between. The CDR3 extends over 13 amino acids. Germline CDR1 and CDR2: DFQATT and SNEGSKA (reference sequence).

Remarks on this clonotype: The junction differs from germline at one of its ends, possibly a read error. The chain's CDR3 is CASIWILNTEASF. Written as DNA, the CDR3 is TGTGCCAGCATCTGGATCTTGAACACTGAAGCTTCCTTT. This chain links TRBV7-8 with TRBJ1-1; no clear D gene. Germline CDR1 reads SGHVS; CDR2 reads FQNEAQ. The CDR3 spans 13 residues.

This clonotype was seen once. The V gene is TRBV11-1, the J gene TRBJ2-7; perhaps TRBD2 as D (5 bases). Germline V gene lookup returns CDR1 SGHAT and CDR2 FQDESV (reference sequence). V lost 2 bases and J lost 5, with 16 bases in between. The CDR3 length is 15 residues. CDR3 sequence reads: CASSLRHSSGNEQYF. For the CDR3, the DNA is TGTGCCAGCAGCTTACGACACTCCTCGGGGAACGAGCAGTACTTC. The whole variable domain, filled in from reference TRBV11-1 and TRBJ2-7, reads EAEVAQSPRYKITEKSQAVAFWCDPISGHATLYWYRQILGQGPELLVQFQDESVVDDSQLPKDRFSAERLKGVDSTLKIQPAELGDSAMYLCASSLRHSSGNEQYFGPGTRLTVT.

V and J are TRBV9 and TRBJ1-1; the D is unclear. Trimming removed 4 bases from V and 1 base from J, with 11 bases in between. CDR1 and CDR2 (germline): SGDLS, YYNGEE. The CDR3 totals 14 residues. The CDR3 spells CASSLPNKNTEAFF. The CDR3 DNA is TGTGCCAGCAGCTTGCCCAACAAGAACACTGAAGCTTTCTTT.

The chain couples TRBV19 to TRBJ2-5; 8 nucleotides match TRBD2. Germline CDR1 and CDR2: LNHDA and SQIVND (reference sequence). The CDR3 contains 13 residues. The V gene end was trimmed by 11 bases and the J gene end by 7 bases; junction bases not matched to a gene: 12. DNA for the CDR3: TGTGCCTGGAGTATCGGGAGGGGAGGGACCCAGTACTTC. This codes for CAWSIGRGGTQYF.

V usage is TRBV14 and J usage is TRBJ2-2, with TRBD2 matching 9 bases. CDR3 length: 15 residues. J lost 6 bases, V lost 6 bases, and 8 bases had no gene match. Germline V gives CDR1 SGHDN, CDR2 FVKESK. The chain's CDR3 is CASSKIAGVPGELFF. The CDR3 region has the DNA TGTGCCAGCAGTAAGATAGCGGGAGTACCCGGGGAGCTGTTTTTT.

The CDR3 protein is CSVDDSIWNTEAFF. The CDR3 DNA is TGCAGCGTTGACGATTCCATATGGAACACTGAAGCTTTCTTT. The V and J genes are TRBV29-1 and TRBJ1-1, with D unclear. The ends were cut back, 3 bases at V and 1 base at J, with 12 bases in the middle. CDR1 and CDR2 from the germline V gene are SQVTM and ANQGSEA. The CDR3 totals 14 residues.

This clonotype was counted many times. The CDR3 is CASSIASEGTGELFF. The CDR3 nucleotides read TGTGCCAGTAGTATAGCTAGCGAGGGCACCGGGGAGCTGTTTTTT. The genes are TRBV19 and TRBJ2-2, with D possibly being TRBD2 (6 bases). CDR3 length: 15 residues. CDR1 LNHDA and CDR2 SQIVND come from the germline V gene (reference sequence). The germline V and J ends were trimmed by 1 base and 4 bases, with 10 bases remaining between them.

This clonotype was seen ten or more times. The genes are TRBV28 and TRBJ2-6; D unclear. The CDR3 is 15 residues long. V lost 5 bases and J lost 6, with 14 bases in between. Germline V gives CDR1 MDHEN, CDR2 SYDVKM. The CDR3 reads CASSNSQFEANVLTF. In DNA, the CDR3 is TGTGCCAGCAGTAACTCTCAATTTGAGGCCAACGTCCTGACTTTC.

The chain is built from TRBV2 and TRBJ2-5; perhaps TRBD2 as D (5 bases). The germline CDR1 and CDR2 sequences are SNHLY and FYNNEI. This CDR3 is built from 13 residues. Trimming took 6 bases from V and 5 from J, leaving 13 bases between them. DNA of the CDR3: TGTGCCAGCAGCGCAGGCGGCGGGGAGACCCAGTACTTC. Protein product: CASSAGGGETQYF. The full variable domain, with the rest looked up from reference TRBV2 and TRBJ2-5, is EPEVTQTPSHQVTQMGQEVILRCVPISNHLYFYWYRQILGQKVEFLVSFYNNEISEKSEIFDDQFSVERPDGSNFTLKIRSTKLEDSAMYFCASSAGGGETQYFGPGTRLLVL.